The 16 T cell receptor beta chains given below trace back to one sample, sequenced in a study of T cell responses to AZD1222 COVID-19 vaccine. Repertoires were generated with immunoSEQ multiplex PCR, while TCRdb's copy carries only in-frame clones and drops some. The table includes 200,000 or so clones, 85% to 95% detected once. The sample here was peripheral blood, taken on day 0 of AZD1222 vaccination. These receptors all come from an adult in good health.

The chain combines TRBV2 with TRBJ2-1, with D perhaps being TRBD1 or TRBD2 (5 bases each). The CDR3 extends over 12 amino acids. CDR1 SNHLY and CDR2 FYNNEI come from the germline V gene. The V and J ends lost 10 bases and 10 bases respectively, with 17 bases between them. For the CDR3, the DNA is TGTGCCAATCGGGACCGGGGCCCCGAGCAGTTCTTC. It specifies CANRDRGPEQFF.

The sample holds a few counts of this clone. The rearrangement links TRBV2 to TRBJ2-7; D uncertain. CDR3 length: 16 residues. CDR1 SNHLY and CDR2 FYNNEI come from the germline V gene. Trimming took 5 bases from V and 1 from J, leaving 18 bases between them. The CDR3 DNA reads as TGTGCCAGCAGTTCCTCCCCCGGGCTTCTATCCTACGAGCAGTACTTC. Translating it yields CASSSSPGLLSYEQYF.

V is TRBV11-2 and J is TRBJ2-2; the match to TRBD2 covers 8 bases. CDR3 size: 17 residues. Germline V gives CDR1 SGHAT, CDR2 FQNNGV. J gave up 4 bases and V 5 bases, and 12 bases lay outside the gene matches. CDR3 amino acids: CASSPKSSGRITGELFF. The CDR3 DNA is TGTGCCAGCAGCCCCAAGTCGAGCGGGAGAATCACCGGGGAGCTGTTTTTT.

This chain joins TRBV25-1 and TRBJ2-3; the D is unclear. The V end lost 0 bases, the J end lost 3 bases, and 7 bases lay between the germline ends. This CDR3 is 14 amino acids long. Germline lookup yields CDR1 MGHDK and CDR2 SYGVNS. CDR3 in amino acids: CASSEYFGTDTQYF. The CDR3 DNA follows: TGTGCCAGCAGTGAATACTTTGGAACAGATACGCAGTATTTT.

This rearrangement joins TRBV2 to TRBJ1-1; D unclear. Germline CDR1 SNHLY, CDR2 FYNNEI. V was clipped by 5 bases and J by 1 base, with 11 bases between them. The CDR3 has 14 amino acids. This CDR3 is CASSLLGGNTEAFF. CDR3 coding DNA: TGTGCCAGCAGTCTTTTAGGAGGGAACACTGAAGCTTTCTTT.

The chain couples TRBV29-1 to TRBJ2-7; possible D gene TRBD1, 7 bases. CDR1 and CDR2 (germline): SQVTM, ANQGSEA. The CDR3 runs 12 residues. V lost 7 bases to trimming and J lost 2 bases, with 12 bases between them. As DNA, the CDR3 is TGCAGCGCCGCGGGACAGACCTACGAGCAGTACTTC. Translated: CSAAGQTYEQYF.

As DNA, the CDR3 is TGTGCCAGCACCTCTAGGGGAGGCGAGCTGTTTTTT. Translated, it gives CASTSRGGELFF. The V call is TRBV2, the J call TRBJ2-2, with D maybe TRBD2 (6 bases). This CDR3 region has 12 residues. Germline V CDR1 and CDR2: SNHLY, FYNNEI. Trimming removed 7 bases from V and 11 bases from J, with 14 bases in between.

The chain has TRBV6-5 and TRBJ1-2, with a possible D match to TRBD1 (5 bases). Germline V gene lookup returns CDR1 MNHEY and CDR2 SVGAGI. V lost 7 bases and J 1 base, leaving 16 bases between the germline ends. This CDR3 is 15 amino acids long. The CDR3: CASTGARGGNYGYTF. In DNA form, the CDR3 reads TGTGCCAGCACCGGGGCCCGGGGAGGTAACTATGGCTACACCTTC.

The V call is TRBV21-1, the J call TRBJ2-7. TRBV21-1 is a recognized pseudogene. The CDR3 sequence is 15 residues long. This chain's CDR3 is CASSKTGARSYEQYV. In nucleotides, the CDR3 is TGTGCCAGCAGCAAAACGGGGGCTCGGTCCTACGAGCAGTACGTC.

V is TRBV19 and J is TRBJ2-2, with D perhaps being TRBD1 or TRBD2 (5 bases each). Germline CDR1 and CDR2: LNHDA and SQIVND (reference sequence). V lost 1 base and J 1 base, leaving 13 bases between the germline ends. The CDR3 sequence is 17 residues long. The CDR3 sequence is CASSIGRQGVNTGELFF. The CDR3 DNA reads as TGTGCCAGTAGTATAGGCCGGCAGGGAGTGAACACCGGGGAGCTGTTTTTT.

The rearrangement uses TRBV11-3 and TRBJ2-1, with a tentative D call TRBD2 (5 bases). V was cut by 8 bases and J by 6 bases, with 17 bases left in between. The CDR3 consists of 14 residues. CDR1 is SGHNT and CDR2 is YENEEA in the germline V gene. The CDR3 is CASADRLGSNEQFF. For the CDR3, the DNA is TGTGCCAGCGCGGATAGATTGGGGAGCAATGAGCAGTTCTTC.

The chain is built from TRBV28 and TRBJ1-1, with a weak D call TRBD1 (5 bases). CDR1 MDHEN and CDR2 SYDVKM come from the germline V gene. Trimming shortened V by 2 bases and J by 7 bases, and 17 bases separated the two germline ends. This CDR3 contains 15 residues. The DNA of the CDR3 is TGTGCCAGCAGTTTACTGACCCGGGACCTCAATGAAGCTTTCTTT. It yields the protein CASSLLTRDLNEAFF. Supplemented by reference TRBV28 and TRBJ1-1, the full variable domain reads DVKVTQSSRYLVKRTGEKVFLECVQDMDHENMFWYRQDPGLGLRLIYFSYDVKMKEKGDIPEGYSVSREKKERFSLILESASTNQTSMYLCASSLLTRDLNEAFFGQGTRLTVV.

This sequence joins TRBV4-1 and TRBJ2-7; 14 positions agree with TRBD2. There are 15 residues in the CDR3. CDR1 MGHRA and CDR2 YSYEKL come from the germline V gene. J lost 4 bases, V lost 3 bases, and 2 bases had no gene match. The CDR3 nucleotides read TGCGCCAGCAGCCAGGGACTAGCGGGAGATTACGAGCAGTACTTC. As protein: CASSQGLAGDYEQYF.

This chain uses TRBV5-1 with TRBJ1-2; no definite D call. This CDR3 region has 15 residues. V was pared by 4 bases and J by 8 bases, with 21 bases between. CDR1 SGHRS and CDR2 YFSETQ come from the germline V gene. This CDR3 is CASSVDLERVGGYTF. The DNA of the CDR3 is TGCGCCAGCAGCGTTGACCTGGAAAGGGTAGGGGGCTACACCTTC.

The V call is TRBV6-6, the J call TRBJ2-7; 14 bases align to TRBD2. The CDR3 extends over 19 amino acids. Per germline, CDR1 MNHNY and CDR2 SVGAGI (reference sequence). V gave up 5 bases and J gave up 6 bases; unmatched junction bases: 18. For the CDR3, the DNA is TGTGCCAGCAGTCCGCGCCGTTGGACTAGCGGGGGGTCCGTAGGCGAGCAGTACGTC. It translates to CASSPRRWTSGGSVGEQYV.

V usage is TRBV5-6 and J usage is TRBJ1-2; D might be TRBD1 (6 bases). Germline values: CDR1 SGHDT, CDR2 YYEEEE. V dropped 4 bases and J dropped 5 bases, with 15 bases sitting between them. The length of the CDR3 is 14 residues. The CDR3 protein is CASSTGTSLYGYTF. In DNA, the CDR3 is TGTGCCAGCAGCACCGGGACAAGTTTGTATGGCTACACCTTC.